These 9 T cell receptor beta chains were sequenced from one sample in a study of read filtering for tumor transcriptome and immune sequencing. This library used around 400 ng RNA and molecular barcoded adaptors spanning alpha/delta and beta/gamma chains. TCRdb called the reads again in MiXCR, with one record for every CDR3 protein. This table holds more than 35,000 distinct CDR3 sequences, 10% to 15% found once. Sequenced: a population of CD138-negative cells sorted from bone marrow. The source is a donor aged 40 or over with multiple myeloma.

Many counts were recorded for this clonotype. The chain carries TRBV2 and TRBJ2-3; 16 nucleotides align to TRBD2. The CDR3 has 21 amino acids. V was pared by 6 bases and J by 1 base, with 16 bases of the junction left unmatched. Germline V CDR1 and CDR2: SNHLY, FYNNEI. The CDR3 reads CASSRGPAGTSGGARTDTQYF. The CDR3 nucleotides are TGTGCCAGCAGCCGCGGGCCCGCCGGGACTAGCGGGGGGGCTCGCACAGATACGCAGTATTTT.

This clonotype showed up many times. The CDR3 is CSANNEKLFF. The CDR3 DNA reads TGCAGTGCTAATAATGAAAAACTGTTTTTT. The rearrangement links TRBV20-1 to TRBJ1-4; the D is unclear. From germline, CDR1 is DFQATT and CDR2 SNEGSKA (reference sequence). Between the trimmed V and J ends, which lost 4 bases and 4 bases, there was a span of 1 base. The CDR3 totals 10 residues.

The table lists this clonotype with many counts. This chain connects TRBV11-2 to TRBJ2-1, with 9 bases that match TRBD2. Looked up from germline, CDR1 is SGHAT and CDR2 is FQNNGV. The CDR3 runs to 17 residues. V lost 5 bases to trimming and J lost 0 bases; unmatched junction nucleotides: 8. The CDR3, as DNA: TGTGCCAGCAGCCCCGAGGGTAGCGGGAGCTCCTACAATGAGCAGTTCTTC. This codes for CASSPEGSGSSYNEQFF.

This clonotype has a handful of counts. A read error may produce the germline difference seen at one junction end. This chain joins TRBV5-1 and TRBJ2-5; 8 nucleotides line up with TRBD1. The germline CDR1 and CDR2 sequences are SGHRS and YFSETQ. The CDR3 sequence is 15 residues long. The CDR3 DNA reads as TGCGCCGGCAGCTTGGATCAGGGGGCCGGGGAGACCCAGTACTTC. This codes for CAGSLDQGAGETQYF.

This clonotype was observed at least ten times. The J gene is TRBJ2-6, the V gene TRBV18; D remains unclear. Trimming shortened V by 5 bases and J by 2 bases, and 13 bases separated the two germline ends. Per germline, CDR1 KGHSH and CDR2 LQKENI. The length of the CDR3 is 16 residues. CDR3 residues: CASSDRWGTGANVLTF. In DNA, the CDR3 is TGTGCCAGCTCAGACCGGTGGGGTACTGGGGCCAACGTCCTGACTTTC.

This clonotype was recorded many times. The chain uses TRBV29-1 and TRBJ2-2; 7 bases are a match to TRBD1. Germline V gene sequence: CDR1 SQVTM, CDR2 ANQGSEA. J gave up 1 base and V 7 bases, and 0 bases lay outside the gene matches. The CDR3 is made up of 12 amino acids. The CDR3 nucleotides are TGCAGCGGGACAGGGAACACCGGGGAGCTGTTTTTT. Its protein product is CSGTGNTGELFF.

The V and J genes are TRBV6-5 and TRBJ2-2; no clear D gene. V was trimmed by 2 bases and J by 3 bases, leaving 4 bases between them. Germline CDR1 and CDR2: MNHEY and SVGAGI. CDR3 length: 13 residues. CDR3 in amino acids: CASSYKYTGELFF. The CDR3 region has the DNA TGTGCCAGCAGTTACAAGTACACCGGGGAGCTGTTTTTT.

This clonotype was seen many times. The V call is TRBV5-5, the J call TRBJ2-5; 8 bases agree with TRBD1. Looked up from germline, CDR1 is SGHKS and CDR2 is YYEKEE (reference sequence). The CDR3 is 14 amino acids. With V trimmed by 5 bases and J by 0 bases, 3 bases remained unmatched. CDR3 bases: TGTGCCAGCAGATCGGACAGGGACCAAGAGACCCAGTACTTC. Its protein is CASRSDRDQETQYF. Full variable domain (missing parts from reference TRBV5-5 and TRBJ2-5): DAGVTQSPTHLIKTRGQQVTLRCSPISGHKSVSWYQQVLGQGPQFIFQYYEKEERGRGNFPDRFSARQFPNYSSELNVNALLLGDSALYLCASRSDRDQETQYFGPGTRLLVL.

This clonotype was observed many times. The chain combines TRBV3-1 with TRBJ2-2; D ambiguous. The length of the CDR3 is 15 residues. CDR1 is LGHDT and CDR2 is YNNKEL in the germline V gene (reference sequence). The V end lost 1 base, the J end lost 2 bases, and 8 bases lay between the germline ends. CDR3 coding DNA: TGTGCCAGCAGCCAAGCGAAGGGAAACACCGGGGAGCTGTTTTTT. This sequence encodes CASSQAKGNTGELFF. Supplemented by reference TRBV3-1 and TRBJ2-2, the full variable domain reads DTAVSQTPKYLVTQMGNDKSIKCEQNLGHDTMYWYKQDSKKFLKIMFSYNNKELIINETVPNRFSPKSPDKAHLNLHINSLELGDSAVYFCASSQAKGNTGELFFGEGSRLTVL.